This passage covers 32 T cell receptor beta chains from one sample sequenced in a study of T cells after yellow fever vaccination. From the 5' RACE reads, TCRdb called clonotypes with MiXCR, one entry per CDR3 protein. This table has approximately 300,000 distinct CDR3 sequences, roughly 7% appearing once. Sequenced material: PBMCs, taken about 41 days after the first yellow fever vaccination. The receptors here all came from a man aged 18 to 30 who received the YFV17D yellow fever vaccine.

This clonotype was seen more than once but under ten times. The rearrangement links TRBV7-9 to TRBJ2-7, with TRBD1 matching over 9 bases. CDR1 SEHNR and CDR2 FQNEAQ come from the germline V gene (reference sequence). CDR3 length: 15 residues. The ends lost 5 bases at V and 5 bases at J; junction bases unmatched: 10. CDR3 bases: TGTGCCAGCAGCAATCCGGGGACAGGGAAAAACGAGCAGTACTTC. Protein sequence: CASSNPGTGKNEQYF.

The rearrangement links TRBV25-1 to TRBJ2-5; D remains unclear. The CDR3 covers 14 residues. The ends were cut back, 1 base at V and 3 bases at J, with 9 bases in the middle. Germline CDR1 reads MGHDK; CDR2 reads SYGVNS. CDR3 sequence reads: CASSEWSFKETQYF. The CDR3 DNA follows: TGTGCCAGCAGTGAATGGAGCTTCAAAGAGACCCAGTACTTC.

The sample holds a few counts of this clonotype. This chain uses TRBV4-3 with TRBJ2-1; D is unresolved. Germline CDR1 LGHNA, CDR2 YSLEER. This CDR3 is 17 amino acids long. The V end lost 0 bases, the J end lost 2 bases, and 14 bases lay between the germline ends. The CDR3 is CASSQERHRVTYNEQFF. The CDR3 region has the DNA TGCGCCAGCAGCCAAGAACGGCATAGGGTTACCTACAATGAGCAGTTCTTC.

This clonotype was recorded a few times. The chain recombines TRBV10-3 with TRBJ1-1, with D tentatively TRBD1 (5 bases). V was shortened by 4 bases and J by 4 bases, with 7 bases between the two germline ends. CDR1 ENHRY and CDR2 SYGVKD come from the germline V gene. CDR3 size: 12 residues. CDR3 in amino acids: CAISGGVTEAFF. CDR3 nucleotides: TGTGCCATCAGTGGAGGGGTCACTGAAGCTTTCTTT.

This chain links TRBV3-1 with TRBJ1-2; no reliable D call. The V gene's germline CDR1 is LGHDT and CDR2 YNNKEL (reference sequence). With 5 bases removed from V and 8 bases from J, the gap between germline ends came to 15 bases. CDR3 length equals 13 residues. DNA of the CDR3: TGTGCCAGCAGCTACACGGCGTTTGAGGGCTACACCTTC. It specifies CASSYTAFEGYTF.

This clonotype was counted at least ten times. V and J are TRBV12-3 or TRBV12-4 and TRBJ1-2; D gene unclear. CDR3 length: 15 residues. The germline V and J ends were trimmed by 5 bases and 1 base, with 14 bases remaining between them. The CDR3 nucleotides read TGTGCCAGCAGTGCAAGGCTCCGGAGTAACTATGGCTACACCTTC. Residues: CASSARLRSNYGYTF.

This clonotype was seen only once. Given a much more abundant clone one base away, this may be a read error. The rearrangement links TRBV20-1 to TRBJ2-5, with D uncertain. CDR1 is DFQATT and CDR2 is SNEGSKA in the germline V gene (reference sequence). Trimming took off 1 base at V and 1 base at J, with 1 base between the two ends. The CDR3 consists of 11 residues. The CDR3 is CSARAQETQYF. For the CDR3, the DNA is TGCAGTGCTAGAGCCCAAGAGACCCAGTACTTC.

This clonotype was found many times. The chain combines TRBV12-3 or TRBV12-4 with TRBJ1-5, with 7 bases identical to TRBD1. The CDR3 is 14 residues long. Trimming took 9 bases from V and 2 from J; bases not matched to a gene: 7. CDR3 sequence (DNA): TGTGCCAGTCTAGGGGGCAGGGGCAATCAGCCCCAGCATTTT. It specifies CASLGGRGNQPQHF.

A few counts support this clonotype. The V and J genes are TRBV5-1 and TRBJ2-7, with D possibly being TRBD1 or TRBD2 (6 bases each). CDR3 size: 14 residues. Germline CDR1 and CDR2: SGHRS and YFSETQ. V was clipped by 4 bases and J by 3 bases, with 14 bases between them. The CDR3 is CASSLRGPLYEQYF. The CDR3, as DNA: TGCGCCAGCAGCCTACGGGGGCCCCTCTACGAGCAGTACTTC.

This clonotype appeared a few times. The rearrangement links TRBV27 to TRBJ2-5; D not certain. The CDR3 is 13 amino acids. The V end lost 1 base, the J end lost 6 bases, and 9 bases lay between the germline ends. Germline CDR1 is MNHEY and CDR2 is SMNVEV (reference sequence). DNA for the CDR3: TGTGCCAGCAGTTTATTGCAGAGCCAGACCCAGTACTTC. It specifies CASSLLQSQTQYF.

This clonotype was detected a few times. This chain connects TRBV7-9 to TRBJ2-5, with a possible D match to TRBD2 (5 bases). V lost 1 base, J lost 4 bases, and 10 bases lay in between. The CDR3 runs to 14 residues. Looked up from germline, CDR1 is SEHNR and CDR2 is FQNEAQ (reference sequence). CDR3 nucleotides: TGTGCCAGCAGCTTAGGACTAAGCGGAGAGACCCAGTACTTC. Encoded protein: CASSLGLSGETQYF.

This clonotype was seen ten or more times. The chain carries TRBV24-1 and TRBJ1-2; possible D gene TRBD1, 6 bases. V was shortened by 7 bases and J by 8 bases, with 16 bases between the two germline ends. The CDR3 runs to 13 residues. The germline gives CDR1 KGHDR, CDR2 SFDVKD. The CDR3 coding sequence is TGTGCCACCAGGGATCCAGGGGAGGGAGGCTACACCTTC. Translation: CATRDPGEGGYTF.

This clonotype was counted ten times or more. The V and J genes are TRBV12-3 or TRBV12-4 and TRBJ2-2; D not resolved. Trimming stripped 6 bases from V and 3 bases from J, with 14 bases between. CDR3 length: 15 amino acids. CDR3 nucleotides: TGTGCCAGCAGCACCTCTTCGGGTCACACCGGGGAGCTGTTTTTT. Its translation: CASSTSSGHTGELFF.

This clonotype appeared a few times. V gene TRBV20-1 combines with J gene TRBJ2-5; no clear D gene. The germline CDR1 and CDR2 sequences are DFQATT and SNEGSKA (reference sequence). The CDR3 extends over 11 amino acids. The germline V and J ends were trimmed by 6 bases and 5 bases, with 10 bases remaining between them. CDR3 sequence (DNA): TGCAGTGCAATAGGGCGGGAGACCCAGTACTTC. Its translation: CSAIGRETQYF.

The table lists this clonotype with many counts. V usage is TRBV5-1 and J usage is TRBJ2-5; perhaps TRBD1 as D (6 bases). This CDR3 comprises 14 residues. V was pared by 4 bases and J by 1 base, with 11 bases between. In germline, CDR1 is SGHRS, CDR2 YFSETQ. CDR3 region: CASSVQGRQETQYF. The DNA for the CDR3 is TGCGCCAGCAGCGTACAGGGTCGCCAAGAGACCCAGTACTTC.

The CDR3 bases are TGTGCCAGCGGGGACAGGGACACGCACTTT. The encoded protein is CASGDRDTHF. This rearrangement joins TRBV28 to TRBJ1-6; TRBD1 agrees at 9 bases. This CDR3 comprises 10 residues. Germline V gene data show CDR1 as MDHEN and CDR2 as SYDVKM. After removal of 8 bases from V and 19 bases from J, the junction contained 6 bases not matched to a gene.

This clonotype came up a few times. This chain connects TRBV28 to TRBJ2-7, with D tentatively TRBD2 (5 bases). The CDR3 totals 15 residues. Per the germline V gene, CDR1 is MDHEN and CDR2 is SYDVKM. Deletions cut 6 bases from V and 2 bases from J, with 17 bases between. The CDR3 DNA reads as TGTGCCAGCAGCACGCTAGCAGCGCGGGCCTACGAGCAGTACTTC. Translated: CASSTLAARAYEQYF. The whole variable domain, filled in from reference TRBV28 and TRBJ2-7, reads DVKVTQSSRYLVKRTGEKVFLECVQDMDHENMFWYRQDPGLGLRLIYFSYDVKMKEKGDIPEGYSVSREKKERFSLILESASTNQTSMYLCASSTLAARAYEQYFGPGTRLTVT.

This chain connects TRBV27 to TRBJ2-7; D is perhaps TRBD1 (6 bases). V lost 5 bases to trimming and J lost 5 bases, with 16 bases between them. Germline CDR1 MNHEY, CDR2 SMNVEV (reference sequence). This CDR3 has 14 residues. The CDR3 reads CASSPLGQSHEQYV. CDR3 bases: TGTGCCAGCAGTCCCCTCGGACAGAGCCACGAGCAGTACGTC.

J is TRBJ2-5 and V is TRBV12-3 or TRBV12-4; 12 bases are shared with TRBD2. The CDR3 sequence is 21 residues long. With 0 bases clipped from V and 1 base from J, the junction kept 15 bases outside the gene matches. CDR3 residues: CASSLAPYRPGLAGSQETQYF. DNA for the CDR3: TGTGCCAGCAGTTTAGCGCCATACCGGCCCGGACTAGCGGGGAGCCAAGAGACCCAGTACTTC.

The rearrangement links TRBV4-3 to TRBJ1-4; D call uncertain. Germline loops: CDR1 LGHNA, CDR2 YSLEER. Trimming cost V 1 base and J 8 bases, with 20 bases left between them. The CDR3 sequence is 17 residues long. In DNA, the CDR3 is TGCGCCAGCAGCCAAGGGACTCCGGATCTCCCGGGGGAAAAACTGTTTTTT. This gives the protein CASSQGTPDLPGEKLFF.

This clonotype was picked up many times. V and J are TRBV5-1 and TRBJ1-1; the match to TRBD1 covers 9 bases. Unmatched junction bases numbered 6, after V lost 4 bases and J lost 5 bases. Germline V gives CDR1 SGHRS, CDR2 YFSETQ. The CDR3 has 14 residues. The chain's CDR3 is CASSAAGTGTEAFF. The CDR3 DNA reads as TGCGCCAGCAGCGCAGCCGGGACAGGGACTGAAGCTTTCTTT.

This clonotype occurred many times. The chain carries TRBV5-4 and TRBJ1-3; 7 bases are shared with TRBD1. CDR1 SGHNT and CDR2 YYREEE come from the germline V gene (reference sequence). The V gene end was trimmed by 4 bases and the J gene end by 4 bases; junction bases not matched to a gene: 5. The CDR3 runs 14 residues. The CDR3 loop is CASSGGTAGNTIYF. CDR3 coding DNA: TGTGCCAGCAGCGGCGGGACAGCAGGAAACACCATATATTTT.

The chain recombines TRBV7-2 with TRBJ1-2; D unresolved. V shed 5 bases and J shed 2 bases, with 18 bases lying between them. In germline, CDR1 is SGHTA, CDR2 FQGNSA. This CDR3 spans 16 amino acids. Here the CDR3 reads CASSLGGIGTNYGYTF. CDR3 DNA: TGTGCCAGCAGCCTGGGAGGGATCGGAACAAACTATGGCTACACCTTC.

In this sample, this clonotype turned up many times. This sequence joins TRBV2 and TRBJ1-2; D is possibly TRBD1 (6 bases). Looked up from germline, CDR1 is SNHLY and CDR2 is FYNNEI. Trimming took 8 bases from V and 5 from J, leaving 12 bases between them. This CDR3 has 12 residues. CDR3 protein: CASEGGVYGYTF. Here the CDR3 DNA reads TGTGCCAGCGAAGGGGGAGTTTATGGCTACACCTTC.

This clonotype was counted many times. The chain couples TRBV6-4 to TRBJ2-4, with D unresolved. The CDR3 spans 15 residues. V was clipped by 6 bases and J by 1 base, with 13 bases between them. Germline CDR1 and CDR2: MRHNA and SNTAGT. The CDR3, as DNA: TGTGCCAGCAGGTACCAAGCAGTGGCCAAAAACATTCAGTACTTC. Amino acid sequence: CASRYQAVAKNIQYF.

This clonotype has ten or more counts. The V and J genes are TRBV6-2 or TRBV6-3 and TRBJ2-1; D remains unclear. V was clipped by 4 bases and J by 10 bases, with 20 bases between them. Germline V gene data show CDR1 as MNHEY and CDR2 as SVGEGT. The CDR3 loop spans 15 amino acids. The CDR3 is CASSFSTLVRTEQFF. The CDR3 bases are TGTGCCAGCAGTTTTTCAACCCTTGTACGAACGGAGCAGTTCTTC.

The chain combines TRBV7-3 with TRBJ2-3, with TRBD2 matching 10 bases. Per germline, CDR1 SGHTA and CDR2 FQGTGA. The junction had 11 bases not matched to a gene; V was cut back by 0 bases and J by 2 bases. The CDR3 is 19 amino acids. CDR3 region: CASSLTGLAGASITDTQYF. The CDR3 coding sequence is TGTGCCAGCAGCTTAACGGGTCTAGCGGGGGCTTCCATCACAGATACGCAGTATTTT.

This clonotype was picked up many times. The V and J genes are TRBV12-3 or TRBV12-4 and TRBJ1-1; no clear D gene. This CDR3 comprises 12 residues. V dropped 7 bases and J dropped 7 bases, with 13 bases sitting between them. CDR3 bases: TGTGCCAGCACTTCGAGGGTCGGTGAAGCTTTCTTT. Residues: CASTSRVGEAFF.

This clonotype was observed a handful of times. This rearrangement joins TRBV5-1 to TRBJ2-1, with D tentatively TRBD1 or TRBD2 (5 bases each). The CDR3 is made up of 15 amino acids. CDR1 is SGHRS, CDR2 YFSETQ, per germline. The V end lost 1 base, the J end lost 6 bases, and 14 bases lay between the germline ends. Written as DNA, the CDR3 is TGCGCCAGCAGCTTGCAGGGAGCAGGGATCAATGAGCAGTTCTTC. Translated: CASSLQGAGINEQFF.

This clonotype was found a few times. This chain connects TRBV7-3 to TRBJ2-1; the D is unclear. Germline CDR1 is SGHTA and CDR2 is FQGTGA. The CDR3 has 14 amino acids. Trimming took 5 bases from V and 9 from J, leaving 17 bases between them. The DNA for the CDR3 is TGTGCCAGCAGCGCCGGGCCGACTTCGAGTGAGCAGTTCTTC. It translates to CASSAGPTSSEQFF.

The chain employs TRBV5-1 and TRBJ2-1; possibly TRBD1 or TRBD2 for D (7 bases each). The V end was cut by 4 bases, the J end by 0 bases, with 17 bases between. There are 17 residues in the CDR3. The germline gives CDR1 SGHRS, CDR2 YFSETQ. Here the CDR3 reads CASSPGGGPHSYNEQFF. CDR3 sequence (DNA): TGCGCCAGCAGCCCAGGGGGGGGGCCCCACTCCTACAATGAGCAGTTCTTC.

The rearrangement joins TRBV7-3 to TRBJ2-3; D is unresolved. Germline loops: CDR1 SGHTA, CDR2 FQGTGA. Trimming removed 7 bases at V and 4 bases at J, with 9 bases between. This CDR3 is 12 amino acids long. The DNA of the CDR3 is TGTGCCAGCACCAATCCATCAGATACGCAGTATTTT. Translation: CASTNPSDTQYF.